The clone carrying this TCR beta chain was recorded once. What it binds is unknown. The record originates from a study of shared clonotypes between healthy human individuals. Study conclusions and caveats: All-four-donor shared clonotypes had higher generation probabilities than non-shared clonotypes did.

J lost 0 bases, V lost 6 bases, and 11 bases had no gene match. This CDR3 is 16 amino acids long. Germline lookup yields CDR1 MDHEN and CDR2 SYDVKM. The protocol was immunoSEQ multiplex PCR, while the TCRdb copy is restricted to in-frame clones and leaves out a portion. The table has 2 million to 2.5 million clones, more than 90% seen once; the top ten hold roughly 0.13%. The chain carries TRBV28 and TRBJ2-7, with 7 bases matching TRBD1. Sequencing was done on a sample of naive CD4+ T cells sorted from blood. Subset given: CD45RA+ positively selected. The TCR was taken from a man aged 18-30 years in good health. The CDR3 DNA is TGTGCCAGCAGCTGGAACCTCCGGGACAGCTCCTACGAGCAGTACTTC. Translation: CASSWNLRDSSYEQYF.